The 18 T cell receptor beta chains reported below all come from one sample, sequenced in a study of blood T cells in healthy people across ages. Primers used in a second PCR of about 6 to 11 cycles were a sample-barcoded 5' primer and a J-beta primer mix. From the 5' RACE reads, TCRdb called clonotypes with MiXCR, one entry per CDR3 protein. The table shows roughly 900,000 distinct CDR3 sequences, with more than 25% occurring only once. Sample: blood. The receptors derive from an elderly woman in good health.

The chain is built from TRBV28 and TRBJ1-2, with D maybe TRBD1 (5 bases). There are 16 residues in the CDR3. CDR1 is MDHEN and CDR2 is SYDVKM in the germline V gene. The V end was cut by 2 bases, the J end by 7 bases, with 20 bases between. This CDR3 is CASSLPRSTGLSGYTF. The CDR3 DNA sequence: TGTGCCAGCAGTTTACCGAGGTCGACGGGGCTTAGTGGCTACACCTTC.

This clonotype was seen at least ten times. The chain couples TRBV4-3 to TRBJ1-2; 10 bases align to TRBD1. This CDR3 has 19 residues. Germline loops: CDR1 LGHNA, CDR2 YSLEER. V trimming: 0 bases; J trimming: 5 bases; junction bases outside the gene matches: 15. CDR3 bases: TGCGCCAGCAGCCAAGAAGCCGACAGGGGGCGGCTTACGAGATATGGCTACACCTTC. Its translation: CASSQEADRGRLTRYGYTF.

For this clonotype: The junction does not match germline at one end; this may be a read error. The CDR3 DNA is TGTGCCAGCAGCTTAGGGGTCGCAGGGACTGGAGACACCATATATTTT. Translating it yields CASSLGVAGTGDTIYF. The chain links TRBV7-6 to TRBJ1-3, with TRBD1 as a possible D gene (5 bases). The CDR3 extends over 16 amino acids. CDR1 is SGHVS and CDR2 is FNYEAQ in the germline V gene.

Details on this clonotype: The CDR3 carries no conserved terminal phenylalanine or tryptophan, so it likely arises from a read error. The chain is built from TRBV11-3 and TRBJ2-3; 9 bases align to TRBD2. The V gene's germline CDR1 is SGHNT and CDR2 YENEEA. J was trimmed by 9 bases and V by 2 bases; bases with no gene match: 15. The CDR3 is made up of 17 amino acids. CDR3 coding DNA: TGTGCCAGCAGCTTACAAGCCAGCGGGGGGCCCTTCGTCACGCAGTATGTT. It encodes CASSLQASGGPFVTQYV.

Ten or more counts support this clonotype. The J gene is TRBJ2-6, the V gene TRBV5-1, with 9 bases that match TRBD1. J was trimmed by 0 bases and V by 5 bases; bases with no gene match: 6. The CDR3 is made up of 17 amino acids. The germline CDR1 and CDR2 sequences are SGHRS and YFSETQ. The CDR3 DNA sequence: TGCGCCAGCAGTTTGACAGGGGGAAACTCTGGGGCCAACGTCCTGACTTTC. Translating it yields CASSLTGGNSGANVLTF.

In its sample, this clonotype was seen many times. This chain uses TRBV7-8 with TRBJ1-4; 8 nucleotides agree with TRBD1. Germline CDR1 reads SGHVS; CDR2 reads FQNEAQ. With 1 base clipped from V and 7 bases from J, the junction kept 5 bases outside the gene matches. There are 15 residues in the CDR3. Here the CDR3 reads CASSLGDRGAEKLFF. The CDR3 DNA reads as TGTGCCAGCAGCTTAGGAGACAGGGGCGCTGAAAAACTGTTTTTT.

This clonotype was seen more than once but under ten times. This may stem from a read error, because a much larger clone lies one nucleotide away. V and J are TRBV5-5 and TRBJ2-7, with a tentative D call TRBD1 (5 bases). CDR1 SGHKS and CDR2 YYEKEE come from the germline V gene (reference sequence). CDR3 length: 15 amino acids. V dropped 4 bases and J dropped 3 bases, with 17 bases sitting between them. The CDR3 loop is CASSLEFQGVYEQYF. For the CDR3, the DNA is TGTGCCAGCAGCCTGGAGTTCCAGGGTGTCTACGAGCAGTACTTC.

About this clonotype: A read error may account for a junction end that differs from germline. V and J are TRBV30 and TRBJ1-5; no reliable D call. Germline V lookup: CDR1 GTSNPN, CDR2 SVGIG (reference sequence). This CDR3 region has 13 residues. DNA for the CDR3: TGTGCCTGGAGTTTGAATAGCAATCAGCCCAAGCATTTT. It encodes CAWSLNSNQPKHF. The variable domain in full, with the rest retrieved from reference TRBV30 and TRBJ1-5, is SQTIHQWPATLVQPVGSPLSLECTVEGTSNPNLYWYRQAAGRGLQLLFYSVGIGQISSEVPQNLSASRPQDRQFILSSKKLLLSDSGFYLCAWSLNSNQPKHFGDGTRLSIL.

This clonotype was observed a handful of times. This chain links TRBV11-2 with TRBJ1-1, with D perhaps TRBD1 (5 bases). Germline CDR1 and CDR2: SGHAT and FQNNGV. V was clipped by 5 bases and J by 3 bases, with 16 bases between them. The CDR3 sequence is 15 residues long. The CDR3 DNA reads TGTGCCAGCAGCCGCCCTTGGGGGGACTACACTGAAGCTTTCTTT. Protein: CASSRPWGDYTEAFF.

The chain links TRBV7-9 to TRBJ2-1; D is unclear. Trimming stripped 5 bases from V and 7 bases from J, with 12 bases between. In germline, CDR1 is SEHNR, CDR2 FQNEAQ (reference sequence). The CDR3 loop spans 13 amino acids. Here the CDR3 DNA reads TGTGCCAGCAGCCCCCTGGCTACAAATGAGCAGTTCTTC. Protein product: CASSPLATNEQFF. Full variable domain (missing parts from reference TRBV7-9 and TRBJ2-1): DTGVSQNPRHKITKRGQNVTFRCDPISEHNRLYWYRQTLGQGPEFLTYFQNEAQLEKSRLLSDRFSAERPKGSFSTLEIQRTEQGDSAMYLCASSPLATNEQFFGPGTRLTVL.

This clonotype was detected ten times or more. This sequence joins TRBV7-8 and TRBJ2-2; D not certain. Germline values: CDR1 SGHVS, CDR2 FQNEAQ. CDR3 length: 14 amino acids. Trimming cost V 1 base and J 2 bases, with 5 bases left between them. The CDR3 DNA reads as TGTGCCAGCAGCTTAGTAGTTAACACCGGGGAGCTGTTTTTT. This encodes CASSLVVNTGELFF.

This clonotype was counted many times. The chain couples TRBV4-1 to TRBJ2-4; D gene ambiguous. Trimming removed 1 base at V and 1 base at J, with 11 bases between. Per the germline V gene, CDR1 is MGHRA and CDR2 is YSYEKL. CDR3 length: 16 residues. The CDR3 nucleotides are TGCGCCAGCAGCCAAGTAGCCTTCCCTGCCAAAAACATTCAGTACTTC. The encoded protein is CASSQVAFPAKNIQYF.

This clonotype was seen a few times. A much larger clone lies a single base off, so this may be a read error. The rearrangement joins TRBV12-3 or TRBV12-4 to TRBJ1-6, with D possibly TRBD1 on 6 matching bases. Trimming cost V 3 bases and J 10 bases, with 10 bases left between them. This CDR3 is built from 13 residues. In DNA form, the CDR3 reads TGTGCCAGCAGTTTCCGGGGGGGCTCACCCCTCCACTTT. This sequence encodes CASSFRGGSPLHF.

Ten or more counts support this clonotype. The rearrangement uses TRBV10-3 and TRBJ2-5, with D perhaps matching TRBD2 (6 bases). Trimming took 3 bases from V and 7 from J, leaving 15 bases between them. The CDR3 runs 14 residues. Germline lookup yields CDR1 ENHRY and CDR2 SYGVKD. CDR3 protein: CAISEGEAGATQYF. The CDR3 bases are TGTGCCATCAGTGAAGGGGAGGCGGGTGCGACCCAGTACTTC.

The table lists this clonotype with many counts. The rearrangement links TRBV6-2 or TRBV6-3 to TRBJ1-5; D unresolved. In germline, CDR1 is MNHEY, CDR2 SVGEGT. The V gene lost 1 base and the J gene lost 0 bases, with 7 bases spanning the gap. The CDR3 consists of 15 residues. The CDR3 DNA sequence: TGTGCCAGCAGTTACTGGCAGCCTAGCAATCAGCCCCAGCATTTT. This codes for CASSYWQPSNQPQHF.

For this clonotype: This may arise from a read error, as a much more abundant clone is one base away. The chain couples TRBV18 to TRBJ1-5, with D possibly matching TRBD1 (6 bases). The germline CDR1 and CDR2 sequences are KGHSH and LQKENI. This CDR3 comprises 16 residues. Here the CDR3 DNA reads TGTGCCAGCTCACCAGACAGTCTTCGAGGGGGTCAGCTCCAGCATTTT. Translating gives CASSPDSLRGGQLQHF.

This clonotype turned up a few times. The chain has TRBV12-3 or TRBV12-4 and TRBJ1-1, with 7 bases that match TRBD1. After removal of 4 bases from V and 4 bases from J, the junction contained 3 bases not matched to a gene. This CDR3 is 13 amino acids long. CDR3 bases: TGTGCCAGCAGTTCGACAGGGTTCACTGAAGCTTTCTTT. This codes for CASSSTGFTEAFF.

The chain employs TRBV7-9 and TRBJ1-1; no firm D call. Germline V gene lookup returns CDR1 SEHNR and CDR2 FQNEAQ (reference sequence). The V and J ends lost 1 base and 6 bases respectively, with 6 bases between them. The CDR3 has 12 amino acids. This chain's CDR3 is CASSLGQSEAFF. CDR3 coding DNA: TGTGCCAGCAGCTTAGGGCAGTCTGAAGCTTTCTTT.